Only a few counts were recorded for the clone carrying this T cell receptor (beta chain). Sequence at one end of the junction differs from germline and may be a read error. These data are taken from a study of T cells after yellow fever vaccination. TCRdb redid the calling of the 5' RACE reads with MiXCR, one entry per CDR3 protein. The repertoire holds approximately 510,000 distinct CDR3 sequences, with around a fifth as singletons. In germline, CDR1 is SEHNR, CDR2 FQNEAQ (reference sequence). The CDR3 covers 14 residues. This specimen was PBMCs, taken roughly 20 days after the first yellow fever vaccination. The TCR comes from a young man who received the YFV17D yellow fever vaccine. V usage is TRBV7-9 and J usage is TRBJ2-4; TRBD2 matches at 13 bases. The CDR3 bases are TGTGCCAGCACCCCTGGGACTAGCGGGGATCAGCACCACTTC. This codes for CASTPGTSGDQHHF. Filled out from reference TRBV7-9 and TRBJ2-4, the complete variable domain reads DTGVSQNPRHKITKRGQNVTFRCDPISEHNRLYWYRQTLGQGPEFLTYFQNEAQLEKSRLLSDRFSAERPKGSFSTLEIQRTEQGDSAMYLCASTPGTSGDQHHFGAGTRLSVL.